Listed here are 18 T cell receptor beta chains from one sample, sequenced in a study of blood T cell repertoires in COVID-19. The method was immunoSEQ multiplex PCR; TCRdb's version includes in-frame clones alone and lacks a portion of them. Found here are 160,000 or so clones, about nine tenths of them singletons; the top ten hold roughly a sixth. Sequenced input: peripheral blood. These TCRs come from a man aged 60-69 years with active or convalescent COVID-19.

V is TRBV9 and J is TRBJ2-1; D call uncertain. There are 13 residues in the CDR3. Looked up from germline, CDR1 is SGDLS and CDR2 is YYNGEE. V was cut by 7 bases and J by 2 bases, with 10 bases left in between. The CDR3 bases are TGTGCCAGCTCGTCCAGGCCCTACAATGAGCAGTTCTTC. Its protein product is CASSSRPYNEQFF.

This sequence joins TRBV4-1 and TRBJ2-6; 9 bases are a match to TRBD1. The germline V gene encodes CDR1 MGHRA and CDR2 YSYEKL. V lost 0 bases, J lost 4 bases, and 4 bases stayed unmatched. The CDR3 is 17 amino acids. In DNA, the CDR3 is TGCGCCAGCAGCCAAGAAACAGGGGGCGCGGGGGCCAACGTCCTGACTTTC. It encodes CASSQETGGAGANVLTF.

The chain recombines TRBV10-3 with TRBJ2-6, with a tentative D call TRBD1 (5 bases). Germline lookup yields CDR1 ENHRY and CDR2 SYGVKD. V gave up 0 bases and J gave up 0 bases, with 9 bases separating them. The CDR3 runs to 17 residues. In DNA form, the CDR3 reads TGTGCCATCAGTGAGTCGGGGCAGGCCTCTGGGGCCAACGTCCTGACTTTC. Its translation: CAISESGQASGANVLTF.

As concerns this clone: Within the sample, other DNA sequences also encode this same CDR3. The V and J genes are TRBV18 and TRBJ1-1, with TRBD1 identical over 9 bases. V lost 2 bases to trimming and J lost 2 bases; unmatched junction nucleotides: 0. CDR1 is KGHSH and CDR2 is LQKENI in the germline V gene. The CDR3 sequence is 14 residues long. DNA for the CDR3: TGTGCCAGCTCACCAACAGGGGGCAACACTGAAGCTTTCTTT. Translated: CASSPTGGNTEAFF.

The rearrangement links TRBV30 to TRBJ1-6, with TRBD1 matching over 8 bases. The J segment lost 0 bases and the V segment lost 2 bases, leaving 9 bases of the junction unmatched. The CDR3 has 18 residues. The germline V gene encodes CDR1 GTSNPN and CDR2 SVGIG (reference sequence). The CDR3 here is CAWSRQGASGSYNSPLHF. The CDR3 nucleotides read TGTGCCTGGAGTAGGCAGGGGGCGTCGGGCTCCTATAATTCACCCCTCCACTTT.

The chain joins TRBV25-1 to TRBJ1-2; a weak D match, TRBD1 (6 bases). Germline V gene sequence: CDR1 MGHDK, CDR2 SYGVNS. The CDR3 has 15 residues. The V end lost 11 bases, the J end lost 7 bases, and 26 bases lay between the germline ends. The CDR3 region is CAASNPVTGRSGYTF. The CDR3 nucleotides read TGTGCCGCCTCGAATCCTGTGACAGGCAGGAGTGGCTACACCTTC.

The gene calls are TRBV3-1 (or the pseudogene TRBV3-2) and TRBJ1-1; D gene unclear. Trimming shortened V by 2 bases and J by 5 bases, and 12 bases separated the two germline ends. Germline V lookup: CDR1 LGHDT, CDR2 YNNKEL (reference sequence). CDR3 size: 14 residues. The CDR3 DNA is TGTGCCAGCAGCCAATTATCCGGGATGACTGAAGCTTTCTTT. Translation: CASSQLSGMTEAFF.

Regarding this clone: This sample includes further DNA sequences coding for the same CDR3. The chain carries TRBV19 and TRBJ1-5, with D tentatively TRBD1 (5 bases). The V end lost 5 bases, the J end lost 2 bases, and 10 bases lay between the germline ends. The CDR3 spans 14 residues. Germline V gene sequence: CDR1 LNHDA, CDR2 SQIVND (reference sequence). The CDR3 bases are TGTGCCAGTAGTCTGGGGGGGGGCAATCAGCCCCAGCATTTT. Amino acid sequence: CASSLGGGNQPQHF.

The V and J genes are TRBV18 and TRBJ1-3, with 8 nucleotides matching TRBD1. Germline V lookup: CDR1 KGHSH, CDR2 LQKENI. J was trimmed by 2 bases and V by 3 bases; bases with no gene match: 6. The length of the CDR3 is 16 residues. CDR3 sequence (DNA): TGTGCCAGCTCACCGATAAGACAGGGGACTGGAAACACCATATATTTT. This gives the protein CASSPIRQGTGNTIYF.

The chain joins TRBV5-6 to TRBJ1-4, with 8 nucleotides matching TRBD1. Germline V gives CDR1 SGHDT, CDR2 YYEEEE. This CDR3 is built from 15 residues. The junction had 7 bases not matched to a gene; V was cut back by 4 bases and J by 5 bases. CDR3 region: CASSKGQGLNEKLFF. The CDR3 DNA reads TGTGCCAGCAGCAAAGGACAGGGCTTAAATGAAAAACTGTTTTTT.

This clone came up a few times. The chain joins TRBV7-9 to TRBJ1-2; D unclear. Germline V CDR1 and CDR2: SEHNR, FQNEAQ (reference sequence). The V gene lost 0 bases and the J gene lost 3 bases, with 8 bases spanning the gap. CDR3 length equals 14 residues. CDR3 DNA sequence: TGTGCCAGCAGCTTAGCGCAGGAATACTATGGCTACACCTTC. This translates into CASSLAQEYYGYTF.

The chain combines TRBV7-9 with TRBJ1-6; perhaps TRBD1 as D (6 bases). Trimming pared 4 bases from V and 6 bases from J, leaving 13 bases between. Germline V gives CDR1 SEHNR, CDR2 FQNEAQ (reference sequence). The CDR3 covers 15 residues. CDR3 region: CASSSGQSPNSPLHF. As DNA, the CDR3 is TGTGCCAGCAGCTCCGGACAGTCTCCTAATTCACCCCTCCACTTT.

J is TRBJ2-1 and V is TRBV9; a possible D gene is TRBD1 (5 bases). Trimming took off 4 bases at V and 6 bases at J, with 8 bases between the two ends. This CDR3 has 12 amino acids. Germline loops: CDR1 SGDLS, CDR2 YYNGEE. The CDR3 region is CASSTRVNEQFF. DNA for the CDR3: TGTGCCAGCAGCACCAGGGTCAATGAGCAGTTCTTC.

Only one count was recorded for this clone. The chain has TRBV7-2 and TRBJ1-2; 11 bases are a match to TRBD1. CDR1 and CDR2 (germline): SGHTA, FQGNSA. This CDR3 comprises 18 residues. V dropped 8 bases and J dropped 6; count of bases not matched to a gene: 20. For the CDR3, the DNA is TGTGCCAGCTTCCCTCGGGGAGGAGCGGGACAGGGGGTTCATGGCTACACCTTC. This translates into CASFPRGGAGQGVHGYTF.

This chain links TRBV9 with TRBJ1-2; D gene uncertain. In germline, CDR1 is SGDLS, CDR2 YYNGEE. Trimming shortened V by 0 bases and J by 4 bases, and 13 bases separated the two germline ends. This CDR3 comprises 15 residues. CDR3 in DNA: TGTGCCAGCAGCGTAGGGGCTTTGGAGGCCTATGGCTACACCTTC. It translates to CASSVGALEAYGYTF.

This clone was seen only once. This rearrangement joins TRBV5-4 to TRBJ1-2, with TRBD1 matching 8 bases. The germline V gene has CDR1 SGHNT and CDR2 YYREEE (reference sequence). CDR3 length equals 16 residues. The J segment lost 5 bases and the V segment lost 0 bases, leaving 9 bases of the junction unmatched. This CDR3 reads CASSLAGQGYRYGYTF. CDR3 in DNA: TGTGCCAGCAGCTTGGCCGGACAGGGTTATCGGTATGGCTACACCTTC.

This rearrangement joins TRBV9 to TRBJ2-1; 15 bases are shared with TRBD2. This CDR3 is built from 19 residues. J lost 3 bases, V lost 4 bases, and 11 bases had no gene match. Germline lookup yields CDR1 SGDLS and CDR2 YYNGEE. The CDR3 DNA reads as TGTGCCAGCAGCCCCAGGACTAGCGGGAGGGCCGGGCACTACAATGAGCAGTTCTTC. This gives the protein CASSPRTSGRAGHYNEQFF.

This chain links TRBV2 with TRBJ2-2; D perhaps matches TRBD1 (6 bases). Germline CDR1 and CDR2: SNHLY and FYNNEI. This CDR3 spans 15 amino acids. V gave up 6 bases and J gave up 5 bases, with 16 bases separating them. The DNA of the CDR3 is TGTGCCAGCAGCAGACAGGCCTCGAGGACCGGGGAGCTGTTTTTT. Amino acid sequence: CASSRQASRTGELFF.